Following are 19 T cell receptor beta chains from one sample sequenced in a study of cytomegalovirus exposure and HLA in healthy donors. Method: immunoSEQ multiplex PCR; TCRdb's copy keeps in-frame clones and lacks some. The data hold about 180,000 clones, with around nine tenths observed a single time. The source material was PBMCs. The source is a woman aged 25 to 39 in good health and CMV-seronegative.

CDR3 in amino acids: CAITPTGLNTGELFF. CDR3 DNA: TGTGCCATCACCCCGACAGGGTTGAACACCGGGGAGCTGTTTTTT. The chain is built from TRBV10-3 and TRBJ2-2; 7 nucleotides align to TRBD1. Germline V gives CDR1 ENHRY, CDR2 SYGVKD. Trimming removed 7 bases from V and 1 base from J; junction bases left unmatched: 6. CDR3 length: 15 residues.

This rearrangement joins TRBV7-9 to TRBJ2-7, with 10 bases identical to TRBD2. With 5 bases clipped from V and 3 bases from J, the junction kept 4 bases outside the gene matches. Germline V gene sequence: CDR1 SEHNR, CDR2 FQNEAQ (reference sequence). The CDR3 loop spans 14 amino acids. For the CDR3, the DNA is TGTGCCAGCAGCCCCGGACTAGCGGTCTACGAGCAGTACTTC. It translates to CASSPGLAVYEQYF.

The CDR3 loop is CASSLYYEQYF. The CDR3 DNA sequence: TGTGCCAGCAGCCTGTATTACGAGCAGTACTTC. J is TRBJ2-7 and V is TRBV7-2; D gene unclear. Trimming left V 5 bases short and J 4 bases short, with 6 bases between. CDR3 length: 11 residues. Germline V gene data show CDR1 as SGHTA and CDR2 as FQGNSA.

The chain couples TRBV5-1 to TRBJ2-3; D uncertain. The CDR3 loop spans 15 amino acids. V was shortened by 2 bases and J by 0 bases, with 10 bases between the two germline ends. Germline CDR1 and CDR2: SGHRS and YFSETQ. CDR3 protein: CASSFLSPSTDTQYF. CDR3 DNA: TGCGCCAGCAGCTTTCTATCCCCCAGCACAGATACGCAGTATTTT.

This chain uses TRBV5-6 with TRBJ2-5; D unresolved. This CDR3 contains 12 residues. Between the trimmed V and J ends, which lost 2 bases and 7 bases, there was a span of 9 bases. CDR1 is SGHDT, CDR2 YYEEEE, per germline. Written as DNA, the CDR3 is TGTGCCAGCAGCTTACTGATTGGGACCCAGTACTTC. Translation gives CASSLLIGTQYF.

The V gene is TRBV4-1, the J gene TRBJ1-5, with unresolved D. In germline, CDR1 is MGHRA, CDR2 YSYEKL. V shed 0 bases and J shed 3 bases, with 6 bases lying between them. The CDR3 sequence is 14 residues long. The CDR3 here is CASSQEQVNQPQHF. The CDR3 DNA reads TGCGCCAGCAGCCAAGAGCAGGTCAATCAGCCCCAGCATTTT.

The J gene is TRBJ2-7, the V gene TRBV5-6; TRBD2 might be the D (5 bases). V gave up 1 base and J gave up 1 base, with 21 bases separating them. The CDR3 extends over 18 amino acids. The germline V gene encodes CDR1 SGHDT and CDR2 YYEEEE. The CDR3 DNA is TGTGCCAGCAGCTTGCTGTCCGCGGTGTCAGGACTGTCCTACGAGCAGTACTTC. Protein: CASSLLSAVSGLSYEQYF.

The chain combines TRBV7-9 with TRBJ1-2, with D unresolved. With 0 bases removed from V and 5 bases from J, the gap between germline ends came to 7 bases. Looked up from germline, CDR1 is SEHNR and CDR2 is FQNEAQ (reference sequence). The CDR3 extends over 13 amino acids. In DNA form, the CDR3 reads TGTGCCAGCAGCTTAGCGGAGAGTTATGGCTACACCTTC. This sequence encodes CASSLAESYGYTF.

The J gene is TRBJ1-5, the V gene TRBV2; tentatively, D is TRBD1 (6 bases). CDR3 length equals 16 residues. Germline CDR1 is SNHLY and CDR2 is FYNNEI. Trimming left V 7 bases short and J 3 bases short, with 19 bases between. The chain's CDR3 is CASITGLITNNQPQHF. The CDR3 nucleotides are TGTGCCAGCATAACAGGGTTAATTACGAACAATCAGCCCCAGCATTTT.

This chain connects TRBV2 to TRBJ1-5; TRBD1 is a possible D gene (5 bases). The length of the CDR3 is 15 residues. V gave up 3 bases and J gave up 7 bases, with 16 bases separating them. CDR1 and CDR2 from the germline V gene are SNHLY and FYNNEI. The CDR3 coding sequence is TGTGCCAGCAGTGATGACTCCTCCCGGGGGCAGCCCCAGCATTTT. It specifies CASSDDSSRGQPQHF.

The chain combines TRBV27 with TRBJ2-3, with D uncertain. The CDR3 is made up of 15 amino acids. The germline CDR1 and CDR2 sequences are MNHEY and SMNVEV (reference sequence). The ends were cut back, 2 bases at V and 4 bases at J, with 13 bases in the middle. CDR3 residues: CASSLAPSVPDTQYF. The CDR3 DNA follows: TGTGCCAGCAGTTTAGCCCCCTCGGTCCCAGATACGCAGTATTTT.

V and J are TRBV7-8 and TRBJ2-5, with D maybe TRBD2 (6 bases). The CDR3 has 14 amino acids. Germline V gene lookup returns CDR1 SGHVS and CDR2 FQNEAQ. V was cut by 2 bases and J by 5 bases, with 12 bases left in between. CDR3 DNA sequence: TGTGCCAGCAGCTTAAGGAGGGGCCTGGAGACCCAGTACTTC. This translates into CASSLRRGLETQYF.

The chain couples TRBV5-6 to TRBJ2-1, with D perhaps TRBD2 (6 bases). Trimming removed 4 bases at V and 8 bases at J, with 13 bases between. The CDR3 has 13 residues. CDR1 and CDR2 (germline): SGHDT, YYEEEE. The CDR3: CASSGGSGDEQFF. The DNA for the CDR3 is TGTGCCAGCAGCGGCGGCTCGGGGGATGAGCAGTTCTTC.

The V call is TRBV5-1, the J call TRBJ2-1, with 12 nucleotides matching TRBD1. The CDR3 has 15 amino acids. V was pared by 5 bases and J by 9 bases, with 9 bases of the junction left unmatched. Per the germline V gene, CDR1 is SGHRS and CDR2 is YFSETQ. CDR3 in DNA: TGCGCCAGCAGTACTTCCGGGACAGGGGGCAGTGAGCAGTTCTTC. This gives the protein CASSTSGTGGSEQFF.

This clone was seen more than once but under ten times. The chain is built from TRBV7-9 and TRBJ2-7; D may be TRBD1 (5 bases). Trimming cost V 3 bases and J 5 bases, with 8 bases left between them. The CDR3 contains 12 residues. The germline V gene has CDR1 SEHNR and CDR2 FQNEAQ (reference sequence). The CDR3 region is CASSFLGDEQYF. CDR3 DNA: TGTGCCAGCAGCTTCTTAGGGGACGAGCAGTACTTC.

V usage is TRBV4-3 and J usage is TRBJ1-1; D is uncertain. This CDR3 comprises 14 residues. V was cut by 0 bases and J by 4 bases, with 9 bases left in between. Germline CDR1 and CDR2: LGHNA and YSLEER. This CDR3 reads CASSQDSGSTEAFF. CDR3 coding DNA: TGCGCCAGCAGCCAAGACTCGGGGAGCACTGAAGCTTTCTTT.

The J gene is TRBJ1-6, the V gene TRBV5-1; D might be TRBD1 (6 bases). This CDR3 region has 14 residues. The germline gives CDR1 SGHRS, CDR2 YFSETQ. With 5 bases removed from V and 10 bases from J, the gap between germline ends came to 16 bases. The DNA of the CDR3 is TGCGCCAGCAGGACTGCGGGGGGCGAATCACCCCTCCACTTT. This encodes CASRTAGGESPLHF.

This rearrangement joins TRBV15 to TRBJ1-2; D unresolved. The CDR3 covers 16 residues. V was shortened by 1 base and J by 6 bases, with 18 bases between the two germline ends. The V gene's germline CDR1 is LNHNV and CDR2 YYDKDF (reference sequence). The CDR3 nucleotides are TGTGCCACCAGCAGAGCTCGCCAGTCCCTTATCCATGGCTACACCTTC. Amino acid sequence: CATSRARQSLIHGYTF.

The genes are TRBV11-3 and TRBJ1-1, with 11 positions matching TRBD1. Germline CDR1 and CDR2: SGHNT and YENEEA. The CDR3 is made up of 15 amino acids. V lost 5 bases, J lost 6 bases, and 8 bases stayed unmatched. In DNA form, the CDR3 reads TGTGCCAGCAGCCTTACACCGGGACAGGGGGCTGAAGCTTTCTTT. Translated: CASSLTPGQGAEAFF. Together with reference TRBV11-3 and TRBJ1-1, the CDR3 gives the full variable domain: EAGVVQSPRYKIIEKKQPVAFWCNPISGHNTLYWYLQNLGQGPELLIRYENEEAVDDSQLPKDRFSAERLKGVDSTLKIQPAELGDSAVYLCASSLTPGQGAEAFFGQGTRLTVV.